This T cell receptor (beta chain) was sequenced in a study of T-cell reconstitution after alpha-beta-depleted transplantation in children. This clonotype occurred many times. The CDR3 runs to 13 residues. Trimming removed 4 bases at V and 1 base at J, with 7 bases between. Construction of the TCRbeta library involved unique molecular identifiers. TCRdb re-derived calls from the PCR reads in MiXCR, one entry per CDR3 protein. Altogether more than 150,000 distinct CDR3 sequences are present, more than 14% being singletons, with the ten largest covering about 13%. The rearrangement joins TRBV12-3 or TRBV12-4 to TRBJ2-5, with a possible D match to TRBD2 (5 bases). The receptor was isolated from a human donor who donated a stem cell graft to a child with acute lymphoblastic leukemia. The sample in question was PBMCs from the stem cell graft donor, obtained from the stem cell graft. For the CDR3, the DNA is TGTGCCAGCAGTTGGGAGCCCCAAGAGACCCAGTACTTC. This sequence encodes CASSWEPQETQYF.